These 30 T cell receptor beta chains originate from one sample sequenced in a study of T cells in Graves' hyperthyroidism and ophthalmopathy. Template material for amplifying TCR beta CDR3 regions consisted of RNA transcripts. The HTBI primer set drove a first-round RT-PCR of the TCR CDR3. Each CDR3 protein gets one entry after TCRdb re-called the multiplex PCR reads with MiXCR. The data contain 550,000 to 700,000 distinct CDR3 sequences, about 14% of them singletons. The material sequenced was blood. Receptors originate from a middle-aged woman with Graves' ophthalmopathy.

The chain combines TRBV30 with TRBJ2-7; 7 nucleotides agree with TRBD2. The CDR3 loop spans 13 amino acids. Germline V CDR1 and CDR2: GTSNPN, SVGIG (reference sequence). J was trimmed by 5 bases and V by 2 bases; bases with no gene match: 6. The CDR3 loop is CAWSPLAGHEQYF. The CDR3 bases are TGTGCCTGGAGTCCCTTAGCGGGTCACGAGCAGTACTTC.

This clonotype was recorded many times. This chain links TRBV7-9 with TRBJ1-1; D might be TRBD1 (5 bases). The CDR3 contains 14 residues. CDR1 is SEHNR and CDR2 is FQNEAQ in the germline V gene (reference sequence). The germline V and J ends were trimmed by 3 bases and 5 bases, with 13 bases remaining between them. CDR3 loop: CASSFVQAGTEAFF. CDR3 in DNA: TGTGCCAGCAGCTTCGTCCAGGCAGGGACTGAAGCTTTCTTT. The variable domain in full, completed from reference TRBV7-9 and TRBJ1-1, reads DTGVSQNPRHKITKRGQNVTFRCDPISEHNRLYWYRQTLGQGPEFLTYFQNEAQLEKSRLLSDRFSAERPKGSFSTLEIQRTEQGDSAMYLCASSFVQAGTEAFFGQGTRLTVV.

This clonotype has at least ten counts. The chain carries TRBV28 and TRBJ2-7; D possibly corresponds to TRBD1 (5 bases). The germline V gene has CDR1 MDHEN and CDR2 SYDVKM. The length of the CDR3 is 14 residues. V lost 8 bases and J lost 2, with 16 bases in between. This CDR3 is CASQPGVGPYEQYF. The CDR3 DNA reads TGTGCCAGCCAACCTGGGGTGGGGCCCTACGAGCAGTACTTC.

This clonotype was picked up many times. The chain uses TRBV10-3 and TRBJ1-6; 9 bases fit TRBD1. Germline-derived CDR1 and CDR2 are ENHRY and SYGVKD. The CDR3 consists of 15 residues. The V gene end was trimmed by 10 bases and the J gene end by 4 bases; junction bases not matched to a gene: 8. CDR3 nucleotide sequence: TGTGCCACAACCGGGGACAGGGTGTATAATTCACCCCTCCACTTT. This gives the protein CATTGDRVYNSPLHF.

This clonotype has a handful of counts. The rearrangement links TRBV19 to TRBJ2-5; 7 nucleotides agree with TRBD2. J gave up 5 bases and V 7 bases, and 10 bases lay outside the gene matches. Per germline, CDR1 LNHDA and CDR2 SQIVND (reference sequence). CDR3 size: 14 residues. The CDR3 sequence: CASTPSGGGETQYF. CDR3 nucleotide sequence: TGTGCCAGTACCCCCTCGGGGGGAGGGGAGACCCAGTACTTC.

This clonotype was seen at least ten times. The V call is TRBV6-1, the J call TRBJ1-2, with 8 bases lining up with TRBD1. CDR1 is MNHNS and CDR2 is SASEGT in the germline V gene. Trimming removed 2 bases from V and 3 bases from J; junction bases left unmatched: 5. The CDR3 extends over 15 amino acids. CDR3 protein: CASSERQGADYGYTF. The CDR3 nucleotides read TGTGCCAGCAGTGAAAGGCAGGGGGCGGACTATGGCTACACCTTC.

The table lists this clonotype with many counts. CDR3 sequence (DNA): TGTGCCAGCAGCTTAGGGGACAGGGGTAACAATCAGCCCCAGCATTTT. Translation gives CASSLGDRGNNQPQHF. This rearrangement joins TRBV11-2 to TRBJ1-5; 10 bases match TRBD1. The CDR3 consists of 16 residues. V lost 1 base to trimming and J lost 3 bases; unmatched junction nucleotides: 3. From germline, CDR1 is SGHAT and CDR2 FQNNGV.

This clonotype occurred many times. This chain uses TRBV13 with TRBJ2-7, with 16 bases identical to TRBD2. The V gene end was trimmed by 4 bases and the J gene end by 5 bases; junction bases not matched to a gene: 11. Germline V gene lookup returns CDR1 PRHDT and CDR2 FYEKMQ (reference sequence). The CDR3 has 18 amino acids. The CDR3 bases are TGTGCCAGCAGCTCTCCCGCCGGGACTAGCGGGAGGGGGAACGAGCAGTACTTC. This translates into CASSSPAGTSGRGNEQYF.

This clonotype was picked up many times. This chain joins TRBV30 and TRBJ2-7, with TRBD1 matching 10 bases. CDR1 and CDR2 from the germline V gene are GTSNPN and SVGIG (reference sequence). The V segment lost 4 bases and the J segment 7 bases; nucleotides outside the gene matches: 10. The CDR3 has 14 residues. The CDR3 DNA is TGTGCCTGGACCGCCGGGACAGGGGCCTTAGAGCAGTACTTC. Amino acid sequence: CAWTAGTGALEQYF.

This clonotype was picked up many times. This chain joins TRBV2 and TRBJ1-5; D gene ambiguous. This CDR3 has 15 amino acids. Germline lookup yields CDR1 SNHLY and CDR2 FYNNEI. Between the trimmed V and J ends, which lost 3 bases and 4 bases, there was a span of 13 bases. The CDR3 DNA sequence: TGTGCCAGCAGTGAGGAAGGATTCGGGAATCAGCCCCAGCATTTT. Residues: CASSEEGFGNQPQHF.

This clonotype was seen at least ten times. The CDR3 DNA is TGCAGCGTTGTGGGGGGCTATGGCTACACCTTC. Translating it yields CSVVGGYGYTF. The chain employs TRBV29-1 and TRBJ1-2; possibly TRBD1 for D (5 bases). The germline gives CDR1 SQVTM, CDR2 ANQGSEA. V shed 4 bases and J shed 4 bases, with 7 bases lying between them. The CDR3 is made up of 11 amino acids. Complete variable domain (other parts from reference TRBV29-1 and TRBJ1-2): SAVISQKPSRDICQRGTSLTIQCQVDSQVTMMFWYRQQPGQSLTLIATANQGSEATYESGFVIDKFPISRPNLTFSTLTVSNMSPEDSSIYLCSVVGGYGYTFGSGTRLTVV.

This chain joins TRBV2 and TRBJ2-5; no reliable D call. CDR1 and CDR2 from the germline V gene are SNHLY and FYNNEI. This CDR3 region has 16 residues. V lost 4 bases and J lost 5, with 20 bases in between. The CDR3 sequence: CASSGLGPSFTETQYF. CDR3 bases: TGTGCCAGCAGTGGTCTAGGTCCTTCCTTTACTGAGACCCAGTACTTC.

The rearrangement links TRBV5-1 to TRBJ2-7; TRBD1 might be the D (5 bases). The V gene lost 1 base and the J gene lost 2 bases, with 13 bases spanning the gap. Germline CDR1 reads SGHRS; CDR2 reads YFSETQ. The CDR3 runs to 15 residues. In DNA, the CDR3 is TGCGCCAGCAGCTTGCCGACGGACAACACCTACGAGCAGTACTTC. Encoded protein: CASSLPTDNTYEQYF.

In this sample, this clonotype turned up many times. V and J are TRBV5-1 and TRBJ2-7, with a possible D match to TRBD1 (6 bases). This CDR3 is built from 15 residues. CDR1 and CDR2 from the germline V gene are SGHRS and YFSETQ. The germline V and J ends were trimmed by 0 bases and 3 bases, with 13 bases remaining between them. In DNA, the CDR3 is TGCGCCAGCAGCTTGGTTCGACAGGTAGGCTACGAGCAGTACTTC. It is translated as CASSLVRQVGYEQYF.

This clonotype has more than one count but fewer than ten. The gene calls are TRBV12-3 or TRBV12-4 and TRBJ2-2, with D tentatively TRBD1 (5 bases). The CDR3 length is 16 residues. V lost 5 bases to trimming and J lost 4 bases, with 17 bases between them. CDR3 sequence reads: CASSPHRGRTTGELFF. Written as DNA, the CDR3 is TGTGCCAGCAGTCCACATAGGGGAAGGACCACCGGGGAGCTGTTTTTT.

This clonotype has a count of ten or more. The chain carries TRBV19 and TRBJ1-2; D is uncertain. CDR3 size: 12 residues. Germline CDR1 LNHDA, CDR2 SQIVND (reference sequence). Trimming removed 5 bases at V and 4 bases at J, with 8 bases between. The CDR3 sequence: CASSLRLYGYTF. In DNA, the CDR3 is TGTGCCAGTAGTCTCCGACTCTATGGCTACACCTTC.

The sample holds many counts of this clonotype. The CDR3 is CASSTYSGEGYGYTF. As DNA, the CDR3 is TGTGCCAGTAGTACCTACTCAGGGGAGGGTTACGGCTACACCTTC. The V gene is TRBV19, the J gene TRBJ1-2; tentatively, D is TRBD1 (6 bases). CDR3 length: 15 residues. CDR1 is LNHDA and CDR2 is SQIVND in the germline V gene (reference sequence). The V and J ends lost 4 bases and 8 bases respectively, with 20 bases between them.

This clonotype was recorded many times. The CDR3 spells CSARPGHLGGETQYF. Written as DNA, the CDR3 is TGCAGCGCGCGACCGGGACACCTCGGCGGGGAGACCCAGTACTTC. The V call is TRBV29-1, the J call TRBJ2-5, with D maybe TRBD1 (6 bases). The CDR3 is 15 amino acids. In germline, CDR1 is SQVTM, CDR2 ANQGSEA. V lost 7 bases, J lost 5 bases, and 23 bases lay in between.

In this sample, this clonotype turned up a few times. The V call is TRBV20-1, the J call TRBJ2-2, with a tentative D call TRBD2 (5 bases). The V gene lost 1 base and the J gene lost 0 bases, with 21 bases spanning the gap. This CDR3 region has 19 residues. CDR1 is DFQATT, CDR2 SNEGSKA, per germline (reference sequence). CDR3 loop: CSARGFNVRGGPNTGELFF. CDR3 sequence (DNA): TGCAGTGCTAGAGGGTTCAATGTCCGGGGTGGGCCGAACACCGGGGAGCTGTTTTTT.

This clonotype was counted ten times or more. The chain links TRBV5-6 to TRBJ2-2; tentative D call: TRBD2 (5 bases). V lost 0 bases and J lost 3, with 12 bases in between. CDR1 SGHDT and CDR2 YYEEEE come from the germline V gene. This CDR3 has 16 residues. CDR3 protein: CASSLVASRYTGELFF. The CDR3, as DNA: TGTGCCAGCAGCTTGGTGGCTAGCAGGTACACCGGGGAGCTGTTTTTT.

This clonotype appeared many times. The CDR3 loop reads CASSGQGRANYGYTF. For the CDR3, the DNA is TGTGCCAGCAGCGGGCAGGGCAGGGCTAACTATGGCTACACCTTC. This chain connects TRBV13 to TRBJ1-2; tentatively, D is TRBD1 (5 bases). The V end lost 5 bases, the J end lost 0 bases, and 13 bases lay between the germline ends. From germline, CDR1 is PRHDT and CDR2 FYEKMQ (reference sequence). The CDR3 contains 15 residues.

In its sample, this clonotype was seen a few times. The rearrangement links TRBV29-1 to TRBJ2-2; 10 bases map to TRBD2. The CDR3 runs 14 residues. Germline V gives CDR1 SQVTM, CDR2 ANQGSEA. With 6 bases clipped from V and 2 bases from J, the junction kept 3 bases outside the gene matches. CDR3: CSVSGRANTGELFF. The DNA of the CDR3 is TGCAGCGTAAGCGGGAGGGCCAACACCGGGGAGCTGTTTTTT.

The table lists this clonotype with many counts. The V call is TRBV30, the J call TRBJ2-5; a possible D gene is TRBD2 (6 bases). The germline V gene encodes CDR1 GTSNPN and CDR2 SVGIG (reference sequence). This CDR3 spans 18 amino acids. V lost 3 bases and J lost 2, with 25 bases in between. CDR3 in DNA: TGTGCCTGGAGGACCTTCCCTCCGCCTCCGGGACTTCAAGAGACCCAGTACTTC. Its protein product is CAWRTFPPPPGLQETQYF.

This clonotype was picked up many times. This rearrangement joins TRBV5-8 to TRBJ2-6, with D unclear. The CDR3 consists of 15 residues. CDR1 is SGHTS and CDR2 is YDEGEE in the germline V gene. Trimming left V 6 bases short and J 0 bases short, with 10 bases between. The CDR3 reads CASNLGNSGANVLTF. In DNA, the CDR3 is TGTGCCAGCAACCTGGGGAACTCTGGGGCCAACGTCCTGACTTTC.

This clonotype was seen repeatedly, ten times or more. V gene TRBV29-1 combines with J gene TRBJ1-1; no firm D call. Germline V lookup: CDR1 SQVTM, CDR2 ANQGSEA. V was pared by 4 bases and J by 4 bases, with 7 bases between. The CDR3 has 11 amino acids. The CDR3 is CSVAGLTEAFF. As DNA, the CDR3 is TGCAGCGTTGCCGGTCTCACTGAAGCTTTCTTT.

The rearrangement joins TRBV7-3 to TRBJ2-2; D is unresolved. The CDR3 runs to 14 residues. The V end was cut by 2 bases, the J end by 5 bases, with 9 bases between. Germline V gene data show CDR1 as SGHTA and CDR2 as FQGTGA. The CDR3 loop reads CASSLLPATGELFF. The CDR3, as DNA: TGTGCCAGCAGCTTACTTCCGGCTACCGGGGAGCTGTTTTTT.

The chain couples TRBV2 to TRBJ2-7; 9 bases agree with TRBD2. V was clipped by 6 bases and J by 1 base; unmatched bases: 7. CDR3 length equals 15 residues. CDR1 and CDR2 from the germline V gene are SNHLY and FYNNEI. CDR3 coding DNA: TGTGCCAGCAGACTAATTAGCGGGAGTTCCTACGAGCAGTACTTC. Amino acids: CASRLISGSSYEQYF.

This clonotype was detected ten times or more. V is TRBV28 and J is TRBJ2-7; the match to TRBD1 covers 9 bases. The trim removed 8 bases at V and 6 bases at J, leaving 8 bases unmatched. The CDR3 sequence is 13 residues long. Germline V lookup: CDR1 MDHEN, CDR2 SYDVKM. CDR3 amino acids: CASGDREGSEQYF. DNA for the CDR3: TGTGCCAGCGGGGACAGGGAGGGGTCCGAGCAGTACTTC.

This clonotype was seen many times. The chain joins TRBV19 to TRBJ2-2, with D unresolved. The CDR3 extends over 14 amino acids. CDR1 LNHDA and CDR2 SQIVND come from the germline V gene (reference sequence). Between the trimmed V and J ends, which lost 6 bases and 5 bases, there was a span of 13 bases. The CDR3 loop is CASRGWDRTGELFF. CDR3 sequence (DNA): TGTGCCAGTAGGGGGTGGGATAGGACCGGGGAGCTGTTTTTT.

V is TRBV7-2 and J is TRBJ2-7; D not resolved. The CDR3 is 13 residues long. Per germline, CDR1 SGHTA and CDR2 FQGNSA. Deletions cut 3 bases from V and 6 bases from J, with 12 bases between. The CDR3 protein is CASSFYYLPEQYF. The CDR3, as DNA: TGTGCCAGCAGCTTTTATTACTTACCCGAGCAGTACTTC.